This entry features one T cell receptor beta chain sequence. Its antigen is not known. These data belong to a study of shared clonotypes between healthy human individuals. Study-wide results and limits: Relative to their counterparts shared across all four donors, non-shared clonotypes exhibited diminished generation probabilities.

Adult donors, all healthy and HIV-negative, had no recent acute infections or vaccinations. CDR1 SGHNT and CDR2 YYREEE come from the germline V gene (reference sequence). CDR3 length: 14 residues. The V end was cut by 4 bases, the J end by 3 bases, with 12 bases between. Original methodology: ImmunoSEQ junction-only sequences lacked quality scores, so their filtering differed. The data were produced by immunoSEQ multiplex PCR, yet TCRdb's version contains in-frame clones alone and is incomplete. The V and J calls and clone size come from that table; D and trimming were worked out from the DNA. The table records 1.6 million or so clones, more than 95% of them present only once.

The rearrangement links TRBV5-4 to TRBJ2-3, with D unresolved. The sequence was obtained from a man aged 25 to 45 in good health. The sample was naive CD4+ T cells sorted from blood. The subset here: CD45RA+ positively selected. CDR3 nucleotide sequence: TGTGCCAGCAGCCAAATGGAAGGAACAGATACGCAGTATTTT. This encodes CASSQMEGTDTQYF.